The entry that follows covers one T cell receptor beta chain sequence. Its antigen is still unknown. Sequencing used immunoSEQ multiplex PCR; TCRdb keeps in-frame clones, though not all of them. The table includes tens of thousands of clones, approximately 80% detected once. This specimen belongs to a study of OX40 agonist ivuxolimab in advanced cancers. Whole-study context: Patients took ivuxolimab, an agonistic anti-OX40 (CD134) antibody.

The CDR3 has 16 residues. Trimming cost V 5 bases and J 2 bases, with 17 bases left between them. Per the germline V gene, CDR1 is LNHNV and CDR2 is YYDKDF (reference sequence). Blood sampling was done at baseline, cycle 4 day 1, and cycle 7 day 1. Findings of the study overall: There were, on average, more expanded clones in CD8+ T cells than in CD4+. Clones of CD4+ and CD8+ blood T cells grew by week 6 at doses of 0.1 to 3.0 mg/kg.

V and J are TRBV15 and TRBJ2-3, with D possibly matching TRBD1 (6 bases). Sequenced material: CD4+ or CD8+ T cells sorted from blood, taken in a trial of the OX40 agonist ivuxolimab. This clonotype was sampled from an adult with an advanced solid tumor such as melanoma, head and neck, liver or kidney cancer. CDR3 DNA: TGTGCCACCAGCCCGTCTTGGGACACTGACACAGATACGCAGTATTTT. The encoded protein is CATSPSWDTDTDTQYF.